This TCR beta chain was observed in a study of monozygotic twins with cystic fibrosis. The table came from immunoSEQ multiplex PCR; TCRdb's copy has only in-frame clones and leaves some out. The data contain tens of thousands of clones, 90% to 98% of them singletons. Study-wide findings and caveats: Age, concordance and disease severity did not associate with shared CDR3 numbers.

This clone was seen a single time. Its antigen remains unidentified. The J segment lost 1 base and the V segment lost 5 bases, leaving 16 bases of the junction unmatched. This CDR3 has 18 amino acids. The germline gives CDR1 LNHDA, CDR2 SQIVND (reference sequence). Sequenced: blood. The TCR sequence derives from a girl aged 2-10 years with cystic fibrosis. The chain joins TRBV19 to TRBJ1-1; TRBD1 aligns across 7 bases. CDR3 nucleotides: TGTGCCAGTAGTCTCACCCCGACAGGGCCCCTACAGAACACTGAAGCTTTCTTT. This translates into CASSLTPTGPLQNTEAFF. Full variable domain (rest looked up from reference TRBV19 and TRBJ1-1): DGGITQSPKYLFRKEGQNVTLSCEQNLNHDAMYWYRQDPGQGLRLIYYSQIVNDFQKGDIAEGYSVSREKKESFPLTVTSAQKNPTAFYLCASSLTPTGPLQNTEAFFGQGTRLTVV.